The present T cell receptor (beta chain) was sequenced within a study of response to subunit inactivated influenza vaccine. A single record per CDR3 protein comes from TCRdb applying MiXCR to the RT-PCR reads. The sample shows about 540,000 distinct CDR3 sequences, approximately 20% of them seen only once. Trimming stripped 5 bases from V and 0 bases from J, with 35 bases between. Germline values: CDR1 SNHLY, CDR2 FYNNEI. The CDR3 is made up of 23 amino acids. These same records also appear under a second study, on T cells expressing NK-cell markers. As that report states: A 5'RACE template switching approach incorporating UMIs was used to make TCR beta cDNA. The contribution of dominant NKG2C+ clonotypes to CD8+ T cells in six or seven donors was roughly 1.0-7.5%. These clonotypes additionally ranked first within the CD3+CD56-NKG2C+ fraction of a few donors. Whether expanded NKG2C+ T cell clones recognized HCMV stayed uncertain.

The receptor was derived from a man between 50 and 59 years old who received an inactivated influenza vaccine. J is TRBJ1-3 and V is TRBV2; D not resolved. This specimen was CD4+ T cells sorted from PBMCs, taken 12 days after vaccination. CDR3 protein: CASSQKRGRVTTYTTDSGNTIYF. In DNA form, the CDR3 reads TGTGCCAGCAGTCAAAAAAGAGGGAGGGTCACTACATACACCACGGACTCTGGAAACACCATATATTTT.